This TCR beta chain came from a study of blood T cell repertoires in COVID-19. The overall study: PBMCs, B-cell-depleted T cells, or T cells provided the cDNA or gDNA that made up the material.

Authors' methods: Amplification of reference gene primers was used by the study to estimate nucleated cell counts. Assay used: immunoSEQ multiplex PCR; TCRdb lists only in-frame clones, some missing. That table is the source of V, J and clone size, and D and trimming were worked out from the DNA. The sample carries about 58,000 clones, about 88% recorded once. This CDR3 comprises 13 residues. V was shortened by 5 bases and J by 8 bases, with 13 bases between the two germline ends. CDR1 and CDR2 from the germline V gene are MNHEY and SVGAGI. This clone has only a few counts. The rearrangement links TRBV6-5 to TRBJ1-3, with D hard to call. The sequence was obtained from a woman aged 55-70 years with active COVID-19. The specimen was peripheral blood. For the CDR3, the DNA is TGTGCCAGCAGTCTCACTCCCGTGGACACCATATATTTT. Its translation is CASSLTPVDTIYF.